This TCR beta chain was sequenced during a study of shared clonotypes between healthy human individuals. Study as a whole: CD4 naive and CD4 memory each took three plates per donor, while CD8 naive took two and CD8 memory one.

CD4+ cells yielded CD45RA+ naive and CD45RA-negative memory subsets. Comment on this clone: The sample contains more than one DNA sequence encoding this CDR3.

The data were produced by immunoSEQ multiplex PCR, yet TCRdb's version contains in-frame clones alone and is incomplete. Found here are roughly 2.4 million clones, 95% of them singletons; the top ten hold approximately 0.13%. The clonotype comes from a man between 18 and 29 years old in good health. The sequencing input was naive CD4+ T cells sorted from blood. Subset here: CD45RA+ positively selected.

DNA of the CDR3: TGTGCCAGCAGCCTAAGACTAGACCAAGAGACCCAGTACTTC. Its translation is CASSLRLDQETQYF. The chain is built from TRBV7-9 and TRBJ2-5; a possible D gene is TRBD2 (6 bases). The CDR3 covers 14 residues. V was trimmed by 5 bases and J by 0 bases, leaving 10 bases between them. The germline CDR1 and CDR2 sequences are SEHNR and FQNEAQ (reference sequence).